The 20 T cell receptor beta chains listed next were all sequenced from one sample in a study of blood T cell repertoires in COVID-19. Using immunoSEQ multiplex PCR, the repertoire was profiled, and TCRdb retains in-frame clones only, with some absent. The profile shows approximately 350,000 clones, more than 70% of them singletons. The sequenced material came from peripheral blood. The receptor source for this set is a man aged 30 to 45 with active or convalescent COVID-19.

The CDR3 nucleotides read TGTGCCAGCAGCTCGTTACAGGGCGCGCGCTCCTACGAGCAGTACTTC. Protein sequence: CASSSLQGARSYEQYF. The rearrangement links TRBV11-2 to TRBJ2-7; perhaps TRBD1 as D (6 bases). Germline V gene data show CDR1 as SGHAT and CDR2 as FQNNGV. CDR3 length: 16 amino acids. Trimming stripped 4 bases from V and 0 bases from J, with 16 bases between.

The chain is built from TRBV6-6 and TRBJ2-2, with D tentatively TRBD2 (6 bases). This CDR3 has 15 residues. V dropped 5 bases and J dropped 5 bases, with 15 bases sitting between them. Germline V gives CDR1 MNHNY, CDR2 SVGAGI (reference sequence). In nucleotides, the CDR3 is TGTGCCAGCAGTACATGGGCGGGATATACCGGGGAGCTGTTTTTT. Amino acids: CASSTWAGYTGELFF.

The DNA for the CDR3 is TGTGCCAGCAGCCCCAGACCGGACAATTATAATTCACCCCTCCACTTT. It yields the protein CASSPRPDNYNSPLHF. The chain joins TRBV5-5 to TRBJ1-6; possible D gene TRBD1, 5 bases. Germline V gene sequence: CDR1 SGHKS, CDR2 YYEKEE (reference sequence). V lost 4 bases and J 4 bases, leaving 15 bases between the germline ends. This CDR3 has 16 residues.

This clone was seen just once. The chain joins TRBV7-9 to TRBJ1-2, with 7 bases aligning to TRBD1. CDR3 length equals 16 residues. V gave up 5 bases and J gave up 4 bases; unmatched junction bases: 13. Per the germline V gene, CDR1 is SEHNR and CDR2 is FQNEAQ (reference sequence). The CDR3 here is CASSLGTAWGLYGYTF. In DNA, the CDR3 is TGTGCCAGCAGCCTAGGGACAGCCTGGGGTCTCTATGGCTACACCTTC.

V usage is TRBV9 and J usage is TRBJ2-2, with 10 nucleotides matching TRBD2. This CDR3 is 16 amino acids long. The ends lost 0 bases at V and 8 bases at J; junction bases unmatched: 7. CDR1 and CDR2 (germline): SGDLS, YYNGEE. CDR3 nucleotide sequence: TGTGCCAGCAGCGTAGTAAGCGGGGGGGCCTTTGGGGAGCTGTTTTTT. Amino acid sequence: CASSVVSGGAFGELFF.

The V call is TRBV7-9, the J call TRBJ2-1, with 7 bases fitting TRBD1. Germline values: CDR1 SEHNR, CDR2 FQNEAQ (reference sequence). The CDR3 sequence is 14 residues long. J gave up 7 bases and V 5 bases, and 8 bases lay outside the gene matches. The CDR3 protein is CASSLRQGLNEQFF. The CDR3 bases are TGTGCCAGCAGCCTACGACAGGGCCTTAATGAGCAGTTCTTC.

Regarding this clone: The sample holds other DNA sequences that translate to the same CDR3. This chain connects TRBV14 to TRBJ2-3; D is unclear. The V gene lost 0 bases and the J gene lost 6 bases, with 7 bases spanning the gap. Per the germline V gene, CDR1 is SGHDN and CDR2 is FVKESK. The CDR3 has 13 residues. DNA for the CDR3: TGTGCCAGCAGCCAAGACTTGCGGGATACGCAGTATTTT. This gives the protein CASSQDLRDTQYF.

This chain joins TRBV30 and TRBJ2-7; D remains ambiguous. Trimming took 0 bases from V and 9 from J, leaving 15 bases between them. From germline, CDR1 is GTSNPN and CDR2 SVGIG (reference sequence). The CDR3 spans 13 residues. Here the CDR3 DNA reads TGTGCCTGGAGTGTACGGCCACCGGGTCCGCAGTACTTC. Translating it yields CAWSVRPPGPQYF. The whole variable domain, filled in from reference TRBV30 and TRBJ2-7, reads SQTIHQWPATLVQPVGSPLSLECTVEGTSNPNLYWYRQAAGRGLQLLFYSVGIGQISSEVPQNLSASRPQDRQFILSSKKLLLSDSGFYLCAWSVRPPGPQYFGPGTRLTVT.

The V call is TRBV5-6, the J call TRBJ2-1; 9 nucleotides agree with TRBD2. V trimming: 4 bases; J trimming: 7 bases; junction bases outside the gene matches: 3. Looked up from germline, CDR1 is SGHDT and CDR2 is YYEEEE. The CDR3 length is 13 residues. The CDR3 coding sequence is TGTGCCAGCAGCAGCGGGGGGCCTAATGAGCAGTTCTTC. It specifies CASSSGGPNEQFF.

This clone was picked up one time. The rearrangement links TRBV6-5 to TRBJ1-3, with TRBD1 identical over 8 bases. There are 14 residues in the CDR3. Germline assignment: CDR1 MNHEY and CDR2 SVGAGI. The V and J ends lost 7 bases and 0 bases, in that order; junction bases with no gene match: 2. CDR3 nucleotides: TGTGCCAGCACCGACAGGGGCTCTGGAAACACCATATATTTT. Protein: CASTDRGSGNTIYF.

The gene calls are TRBV6-5 and TRBJ2-7; TRBD1 matches 8 bases. CDR1 MNHEY and CDR2 SVGAGI come from the germline V gene. The junction had 7 bases not matched to a gene; V was cut back by 6 bases and J by 0 bases. There are 15 residues in the CDR3. The CDR3 protein is CASSSDRGVSYEQYF. Here the CDR3 DNA reads TGTGCCAGCAGCTCCGACAGGGGAGTCTCCTACGAGCAGTACTTC.

J is TRBJ2-2 and V is TRBV10-2; 8 bases map to TRBD2. J gave up 3 bases and V 8 bases, and 11 bases lay outside the gene matches. Germline V gives CDR1 WSHSY, CDR2 SAAADI. CDR3 length: 16 amino acids. CDR3 sequence reads: CASYSGIGPDTGELFF. The DNA of the CDR3 is TGCGCCAGCTATAGCGGGATCGGTCCGGACACCGGGGAGCTGTTTTTT.

The chain is built from TRBV18 and TRBJ1-1; D is perhaps TRBD1 (6 bases). The CDR3 totals 15 residues. Germline values: CDR1 KGHSH, CDR2 LQKENI. V lost 8 bases, J lost 1 base, and 17 bases lay in between. The CDR3: CASTGGARGNTEAFF. The CDR3 DNA sequence: TGTGCCAGCACCGGGGGGGCGCGGGGGAACACTGAAGCTTTCTTT.

The count of this clone is one. The chain is built from TRBV19 and TRBJ1-2; TRBD1 might be the D (6 bases). The CDR3 has 15 amino acids. Trimming removed 1 base from V and 2 bases from J, with 11 bases in between. The germline CDR1 and CDR2 sequences are LNHDA and SQIVND (reference sequence). The CDR3 loop reads CASSIGLGANYGYTF. CDR3 in DNA: TGTGCCAGTAGTATAGGGTTGGGGGCGAACTATGGCTACACCTTC.

The CDR3 DNA follows: TGTGCCAGCAGCGTAGAGGCTAGCGGGGGGCGGGATACGCAGTATTTT. Protein: CASSVEASGGRDTQYF. The chain employs TRBV9 and TRBJ2-3, with 11 bases fitting TRBD2. Germline-derived CDR1 and CDR2 are SGDLS and YYNGEE. V was clipped by 0 bases and J by 6 bases; unmatched bases: 6. This CDR3 has 16 residues.

The rearrangement links TRBV11-2 to TRBJ2-7; 7 bases align to TRBD2. After removal of 1 base from V and 4 bases from J, the junction contained 4 bases not matched to a gene. The CDR3 extends over 14 amino acids. The germline CDR1 and CDR2 sequences are SGHAT and FQNNGV. CDR3 nucleotide sequence: TGTGCCAGCAGCTTAGCGGTGGGAGGGTACGAGCAGTACTTC. Translated: CASSLAVGGYEQYF.

This clone occurred a few times. J is TRBJ2-7 and V is TRBV4-2; 9 bases are shared with TRBD1. V trimming: 3 bases; J trimming: 3 bases; junction bases outside the gene matches: 6. CDR1 LGHNA and CDR2 YNFKEQ come from the germline V gene. The CDR3 extends over 15 amino acids. This chain's CDR3 is CASSHDRGINYEQYF. The CDR3 region has the DNA TGTGCCAGCAGCCATGACAGGGGGATTAACTACGAGCAGTACTTC.

The V gene is TRBV19, the J gene TRBJ2-7, with 9 bases lining up with TRBD1. This CDR3 is 13 amino acids long. Germline-derived CDR1 and CDR2 are LNHDA and SQIVND (reference sequence). V lost 6 bases and J lost 4; bases outside the gene matches: 4. The CDR3 DNA follows: TGTGCCAGTAGGGGACAGGGAAGGTACGAGCAGTACTTC. This codes for CASRGQGRYEQYF. Combining the CDR3 with reference TRBV19 and TRBJ2-7 gives the whole variable domain DGGITQSPKYLFRKEGQNVTLSCEQNLNHDAMYWYRQDPGQGLRLIYYSQIVNDFQKGDIAEGYSVSREKKESFPLTVTSAQKNPTAFYLCASRGQGRYEQYFGPGTRLTVT.

The J gene is TRBJ2-1, the V gene TRBV2, with 9 bases matching TRBD1. Trimming removed 7 bases from V and 7 bases from J; junction bases left unmatched: 11. This CDR3 contains 15 residues. The germline gives CDR1 SNHLY, CDR2 FYNNEI. This CDR3 is CASKTGTGILNEQFF. CDR3 bases: TGTGCCAGCAAGACCGGGACAGGGATCTTAAATGAGCAGTTCTTC.

The chain joins TRBV2 to TRBJ1-2, with 9 bases lining up with TRBD1. The germline CDR1 and CDR2 sequences are SNHLY and FYNNEI. Germline trimming cut 7 bases from V and 1 base from J; bases unmatched to any gene: 10. CDR3 size: 16 residues. Here the CDR3 DNA reads TGTGCCAGCATTACCGGGACAGGGCCTATTAACTATGGCTACACCTTC. Translating gives CASITGTGPINYGYTF.